Listed here is a single T cell receptor beta chain. The clone's antigen remains unknown. Base-call qualities are not available, and no considerably larger clone is one nucleotide away. Collaborating institutions collected whole blood in K2EDTA tubes following their own protocols. Collaborator samples were shipped for TCRbeta analysis as frozen whole blood, isolated PBMCs, or DNA extracted from either sample type. These data originate in a study of blood T cell repertoires in COVID-19 (dated by TCRdb to about 2020). Describing the broader study: Collaborator samples came from the United States, Italy and Spain and covered acute and convalescent phases of COVID-19. The material from the prospective study consisted of cDNA or gDNA derived from T cells, B-cell-depleted T cells, or PBMCs. The dataset comprised deeply sampled blood TCRbeta repertoires from subjects exposed to, actively infected with, or recovered from COVID-19. HLA class I and class II types, where available, came from metadata supplied by the sample provider rather than from assay-based typing. Samples were obtained from the ongoing ImmuneRACE study (first 160 participants) and from approximately 1,200 subjects provided by 6 global collaborators. A freely available public database, intended as a resource for researchers studying the immune response to SARS-CoV-2, is where the repertoires were released. A de-identified subject ID, COVID-19 status, age in years and sex were almost always included in the sample metadata.

Study-level results and caveats: How much clinical and demographic metadata was included differed by source and by participant, and the metadata was provided uncurated.

The germline V gene yields SGHDT for CDR1 and YYEEEE for CDR2. Trimming accounts for 1 base at V and 8 bases at J, while the number of junction bases matched to no gene is 5. From the cysteine through the phenylalanine, the CDR3 covers 13 amino acids. The sequence is cut down to CDR3 DNA, 39 bases in frame from base 1. TCRbeta CDR3 regions were amplified from genomic DNA using the immunoSEQ Assay, a bias-controlled multiplex PCR. In the source study's methods: The number of nucleated cells in each sample was estimated by amplification of reference gene primers within the assay. To quantify the absolute abundance of each unique TCRbeta CDR3 rearrangement, sequence reads were collapsed and filtered. For each sample, productive Simpson clonality was calculated by taking the square root of Simpson's diversity index across productive rearrangements. This is the immuneACCESS table as TCRdb keeps it, with only in-frame sequences that have V and J called. A part of the clones is gone; compared with another copy, unresolved V genes explain less than half, and the rest is unexplained. V, J and clone size derive from that table, while D and trimming were established from the DNA sequence. This sample is represented by some 96,000 clones; about 90% of them were singletons. About 7.4% of the sample lies in the top ten.

The chain is encoded by TRBV5-6 joined to TRBJ1-1, with 7 junctional bases fitting TRBD1. This clonotype was obtained from a man aged 30 to 45 in a cohort sampled during active COVID-19. Sequencing was carried out using peripheral blood. The CDR3 region: CASSLYRGPEAFF. The bases read TGTGCCAGCAGCTTGTACAGGGGACCCGAAGCTTTCTTT.